This T cell receptor beta chain is drawn from a study of T cell repertoires in cytomegalovirus infection. Study-level points and caveats: Individuals carrying CMV plus the relevant HLA were identified by cumulative frequency of public TCR beta families.

Comments on this clonotype: The antigen remains unidentified.

TCRdb re-analysed the reads in MiXCR, keeping a single row per CDR3 protein. The sample shows around 630,000 distinct CDR3 sequences, 24% of them seen only once. Trimming took off 2 bases at V and 12 bases at J, with 14 bases between the two ends. The germline CDR1 and CDR2 sequences are SEHNR and FQNEAQ (reference sequence). The CDR3 covers 12 residues. The sample comprised CD8+ T cells from PBMCs. The V call is TRBV7-9, the J call TRBJ2-7; D may be TRBD2 (5 bases). The sequence was obtained from a human donor in good health (CMV status not recorded). Some clones in this sample may be carry-over from other donors' samples. The CDR3 sequence is CASSLSVKEVYF. CDR3 DNA: TGTGCCAGCAGCTTAAGTGTCAAGGAGGTGTACTTC.